This record looks at one T cell receptor (beta chain) sequence and its context. This clonotype occurred many times. It has no known antigen specificity. Base-call qualities are not available, and no considerably larger clone is one nucleotide away. These data come from a study of T-cell memory formation after mild COVID-19 (dated by TCRdb to 2020 to 2022). Concerning the study at large: TCR sequence clusters from the two donors were found to be largely donor specific. In a couple of donors, T-cell clones that expanded and contracted after mild COVID-19 were tracked by sequencing TCRalpha and TCRbeta repertoires over time. The cohort comprised two young, previously healthy adult volunteers, one female and one male. The full study reports these points: Contracting CD4+ clones were found mainly in CM and EM memory subsets, while CD8+ clones were enriched in EMRA. Clones contracting from day 15 to 85 had balanced CD4/CD8 phenotypes, while a second wave expanding from day 15 to 37 was biased towards CD4+. Some responding clones were detected in pre-infection memory, suggesting pre-existing cross-reactive memory T cells joined the SARS-CoV-2 response. The study included only a couple of mild cases, and larger cohorts that include severe cases with pre-infection samples were judged to be necessary. SARS-CoV-2 specificity was not confirmed for the second-wave clones peaking on day 37.

Trimming takes 1 base from V and 0 bases from J, and the germline ends sit 14 bases apart. Via the germline V gene, CDR1 is SGHTA and CDR2 FQGTGA. Taken from cysteine to phenylalanine, the CDR3 has 17 residues. The sequence is cut down to CDR3 DNA, 51 bases in frame from base 1. Ficoll-Paque density gradient centrifugation was used to isolate PBMCs. TCRdb lists the instrument as Illumina NovaSeq 6000. cDNA libraries for TCRalpha and TCRbeta were prepared by 5'RACE using constant-segment primers, with sample barcodes and unique molecular identifiers added. RNA was extracted from every sample with Trizol reagent. Amplification of the libraries took two PCR steps, and the second step added a second sample barcode plus Illumina TruSeq adapters. The libraries were sequenced on an Illumina NovaSeq using 2 x 150 bp paired-end reads. Processing in the source paper ran as follows. Demultiplexing of reads and collapsing into UMI-guided consensus sequences were performed with migec v1.2.7. Using mixcr v2.1.11, UMI consensuses were aligned to TRA and TRB V and J templates and then assembled into clonotypes. Expanded or contracted clonotypes were those called significant by both edgeR and NoisET, with noise models trained on biological replicates. For edgeR calls, the cutoffs were a false discovery rate-adjusted p below 0.01 and a log2 fold-change threshold of 1. As an exploratory analysis of dynamics, max-normalized trajectories of the 1000 most abundant clonotypes were examined by PCA with hierarchical clustering. Separately sequenced CD4+ and CD8+ repertoires were used to assign the CD4 or CD8 phenotype of responding clones. The public reads were quality trimmed at Q25 with fastp and then assembled into clones with MiXCR by TCRdb, keeping productive beta chains. When rows share a CDR3 protein, they turn into one entry using the most common DNA and genes. The V and J calls reflect TCRdb's pipeline rather than the authors' work. This sample has a few hundred thousand distinct CDR3 sequences in its table, and 15% to 20% of those were observed once. The ten largest account for 20% to 25% of the sample.

The sequence was obtained from a man aged 18 to 29 who had mild COVID-19 (a few samples of this study predate the infection). The sample titles of this study are shuffled in the database, so cell type and time point are left out; the donor was told from shared clones. The chain links TRBV7-3 with TRBJ2-3, with no D gene named confidently. Sequencing used PBMCs or a T cell subset sorted from them (not recorded which). The CDR3 region has the sequence CASSLISAITSTDTQYF. At the DNA level, the sequence is TGTGCCAGCAGCTTAATCTCGGCTATCACTAGCACAGATACGCAGTATTTT. The CDR3 plus the reference TRBV7-3 and TRBJ2-3 genes for the other parts give the full variable domain: GAGVSQTPSNKVTEKGKYVELRCDPISGHTALYWYRQSLGQGPEFLIYFQGTGAADDSGLPNDRFFAVRPEGSVSTLKIQRTERGDSAVYLCASSLISAITSTDTQYFGPGTRLTVL.